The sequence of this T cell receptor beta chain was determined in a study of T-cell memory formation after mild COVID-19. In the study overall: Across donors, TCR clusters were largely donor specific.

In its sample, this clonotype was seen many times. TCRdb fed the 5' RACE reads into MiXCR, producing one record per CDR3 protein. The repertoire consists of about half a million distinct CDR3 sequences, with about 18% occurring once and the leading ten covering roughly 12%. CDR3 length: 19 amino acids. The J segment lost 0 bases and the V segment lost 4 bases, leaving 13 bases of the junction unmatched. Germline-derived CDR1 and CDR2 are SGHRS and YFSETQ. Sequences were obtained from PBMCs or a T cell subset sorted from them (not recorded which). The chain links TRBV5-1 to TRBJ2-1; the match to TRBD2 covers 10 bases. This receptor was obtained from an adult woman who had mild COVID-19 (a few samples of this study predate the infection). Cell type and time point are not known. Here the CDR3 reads CASSPSSGSRIGSYNEQFF. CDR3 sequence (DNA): TGCGCCAGCAGCCCATCTAGCGGGAGCCGAATTGGCTCCTACAATGAGCAGTTCTTC.